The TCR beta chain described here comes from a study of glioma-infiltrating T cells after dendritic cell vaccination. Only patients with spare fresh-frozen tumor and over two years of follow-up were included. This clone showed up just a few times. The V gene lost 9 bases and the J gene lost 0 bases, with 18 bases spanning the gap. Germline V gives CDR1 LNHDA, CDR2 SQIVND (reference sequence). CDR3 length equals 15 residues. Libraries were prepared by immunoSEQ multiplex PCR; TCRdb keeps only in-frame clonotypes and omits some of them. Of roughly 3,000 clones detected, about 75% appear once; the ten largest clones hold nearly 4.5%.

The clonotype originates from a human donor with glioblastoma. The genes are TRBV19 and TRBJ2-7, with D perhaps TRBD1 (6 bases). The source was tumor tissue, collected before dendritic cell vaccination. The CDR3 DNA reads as TGTGCCAGCAGCCCGGGACAAGGGGACTCCTACGAGCAGTACTTC. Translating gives CASSPGQGDSYEQYF.